This T cell receptor beta chain stems from a study of control samples from healthy donors and cancer patients. V dropped 4 bases and J dropped 6; count of bases not matched to a gene: 6. The germline V gene encodes CDR1 SGHRS and CDR2 YFSETQ. This CDR3 is built from 14 residues. TCRdb's table, derived via immunoSEQ multiplex PCR, lists solely in-frame clones and lacks some. The table has around 70,000 clones, about 94% seen once. The rearrangement links TRBV5-1 to TRBJ1-4; 7 nucleotides align to TRBD1. This TCR derives from a woman aged 25 to 39 in good health. Sequences were obtained from blood. CDR3 residues: CASSPGTAHEKLFF. CDR3 bases: TGCGCCAGCAGCCCGGGGACAGCCCATGAAAAACTGTTTTTT.